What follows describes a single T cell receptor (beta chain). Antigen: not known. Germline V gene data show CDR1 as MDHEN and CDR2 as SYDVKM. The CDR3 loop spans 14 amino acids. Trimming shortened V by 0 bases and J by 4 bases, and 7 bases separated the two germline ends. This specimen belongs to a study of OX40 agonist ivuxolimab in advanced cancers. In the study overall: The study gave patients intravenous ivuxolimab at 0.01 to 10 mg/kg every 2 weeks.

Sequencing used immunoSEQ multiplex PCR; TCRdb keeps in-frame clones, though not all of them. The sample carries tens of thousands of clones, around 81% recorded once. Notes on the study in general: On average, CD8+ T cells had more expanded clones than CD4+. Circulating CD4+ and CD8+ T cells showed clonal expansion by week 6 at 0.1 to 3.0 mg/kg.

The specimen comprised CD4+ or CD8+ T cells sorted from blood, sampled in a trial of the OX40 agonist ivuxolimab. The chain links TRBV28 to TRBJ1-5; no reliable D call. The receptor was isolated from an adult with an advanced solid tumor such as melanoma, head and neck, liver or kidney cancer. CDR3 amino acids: CASSLWEENQPQHF. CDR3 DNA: TGTGCCAGCAGTTTATGGGAGGAAAATCAGCCCCAGCATTTT.